This entry describes one T cell receptor (beta chain). The target antigen is unknown. Profiling relied on immunoSEQ multiplex PCR, and the TCRdb table lists in-frame clones only, not all of them. The data hold around 20,000 clones, with approximately 90% observed a single time. This sample is part of a study of T cells in localized non-small cell lung cancer. V was clipped by 0 bases and J by 7 bases, with 7 bases between them. The CDR3 totals 12 residues. The germline CDR1 and CDR2 sequences are SGHNT and YYREEE (reference sequence). Study-wide points: Of the tissues analyzed, uninvolved adjacent lung showed maximal T cell clonality, greater than tumor. Out of the top 100 tumor clones, a median around 56 were seen in adjacent lung.

The TCR was taken from a woman between 35 and 70 years old with stage I lung adenocarcinoma. The rearrangement uses TRBV5-4 and TRBJ1-2, with D possibly TRBD1 on 5 matching bases. The sample was peripheral blood, taken before any cancer treatment. For the CDR3, the DNA is TGTGCCAGCAGCTTGGGGGGCCGTGGCTACACCTTC. Translation gives CASSLGGRGYTF.